The 11 T cell receptor beta chains presented below share a single source sample, sequenced in a study of CD8 T cells in ankylosing spondylitis. TCRdb re-called the 5' RACE reads through MiXCR, storing one row per CDR3 protein. The table has 150,000 or so distinct CDR3 sequences, approximately 9.9% seen once. The sample comprised blood, either unsorted or a sorted T cell fraction (not recorded which). Receptors were obtained from a female donor with ankylosing spondylitis or in good health (not recorded which).

V is TRBV9 and J is TRBJ2-5; weak D call: TRBD1 (6 bases). This CDR3 has 14 residues. Trimming took 4 bases from V and 5 from J, leaving 15 bases between them. The germline V gene has CDR1 SGDLS and CDR2 YYNGEE. CDR3 DNA: TGTGCCAGCAGCCCCGGACAGCGGTTGGAGACCCAGTACTTC. Amino acid sequence: CASSPGQRLETQYF.

This clonotype was detected a few times. The chain is built from TRBV10-3 and TRBJ2-1; TRBD2 matches at 7 bases. Germline CDR1 ENHRY, CDR2 SYGVKD. With V trimmed by 3 bases and J by 9 bases, 8 bases remained unmatched. This CDR3 is 14 amino acids long. CDR3 DNA sequence: TGTGCCATCAGTGAAGTAGGCGGGAGCAGTGAGCAGTTCTTC. This sequence encodes CAISEVGGSSEQFF.

This clonotype was seen more than once but under ten times. This rearrangement joins TRBV6-2 or TRBV6-3 to TRBJ1-2; D not resolved. CDR3 length: 13 amino acids. V lost 8 bases, J lost 5 bases, and 15 bases lay in between. Germline assignment: CDR1 MNHEY and CDR2 SVGEGT. The CDR3 nucleotides are TGTGCCAGCTTGCCGGGCGGGAGTTATGGCTACACCTTC. This codes for CASLPGGSYGYTF.

This clonotype has more than one count but fewer than ten. V and J are TRBV7-6 and TRBJ2-3, with TRBD2 matching over 10 bases. Per germline, CDR1 SGHVS and CDR2 FNYEAQ. Trimming took 6 bases from V and 4 from J; bases not matched to a gene: 7. CDR3 size: 15 residues. DNA of the CDR3: TGTGCCAGCAGTTACCTAGCGGGAGTGCCAGATACGCAGTATTTT. Amino acids: CASSYLAGVPDTQYF. Full variable domain (remainder filled in from reference TRBV7-6 and TRBJ2-3): GAGVSQSPRYKVTKRGQDVALRCDPISGHVSLYWYRQALGQGPEFLTYFNYEAQQDKSGLPNDRFSAERPEGSISTLTIQRTEQRDSAMYRCASSYLAGVPDTQYFGPGTRLTVL.

This clonotype was observed a handful of times. V gene TRBV6-1 combines with J gene TRBJ2-7; 13 bases agree with TRBD2. Germline V gene lookup returns CDR1 MNHNS and CDR2 SASEGT. The CDR3 runs to 17 residues. Trimming at V came to 3 bases and at J to 12 bases, leaving 17 bases not matched to a gene. CDR3 nucleotide sequence: TGTGCCAGCAGTGAGCGATTTCGGACTAGCGGGAGTCAACCCTCGTACTTC. This translates into CASSERFRTSGSQPSYF.

There are many counts of this clonotype. The V and J genes are TRBV10-3 and TRBJ2-7; D might be TRBD1 (5 bases). From germline, CDR1 is ENHRY and CDR2 SYGVKD. V lost 3 bases and J lost 3, with 15 bases in between. The CDR3 has 15 residues. This CDR3 reads CAISDQNRNVYEQYF. The CDR3 DNA is TGTGCCATCAGTGATCAGAACAGGAATGTCTACGAGCAGTACTTC.

A remark on this clonotype: This could be a read error, since a much larger clone is one nucleotide away. The rearrangement joins TRBV7-2 to TRBJ2-1; 8 positions agree with TRBD2. The J call is in doubt because the DNA end fits TRBJ2-7 better. CDR1 is SGHTA and CDR2 is FQGNSA in the germline V gene. The CDR3 spans 15 residues. CDR3 coding DNA: TGTGCCAGCAGCTTAATCCGGACTAGCTGGAATGAGCAGTACTTC. Translated, it gives CASSLIRTSWNEQYF.

This clonotype came up a few times. This rearrangement joins TRBV6-2 or TRBV6-3 to TRBJ1-1; D uncertain. CDR3 length: 13 amino acids. The V and J ends lost 2 bases and 4 bases respectively, with 8 bases between them. Germline V gene lookup returns CDR1 MNHEY and CDR2 SVGEGT. The CDR3 loop is CASSYTRGTEAFF. In nucleotides, the CDR3 is TGTGCCAGCAGTTACACGAGAGGCACTGAAGCTTTCTTT.

V is TRBV19 and J is TRBJ2-2; D tentatively reads TRBD1 or TRBD2 (5 bases each). Germline V gene data show CDR1 as LNHDA and CDR2 as SQIVND (reference sequence). This CDR3 has 12 residues. Trimming stripped 8 bases from V and 6 bases from J, with 10 bases between. CDR3 DNA sequence: TGTGCCAGTGGGGGATTAGCCGGGGAGCTGTTTTTT. Translation gives CASGGLAGELFF.

The chain carries TRBV2 and TRBJ2-7; D gene ambiguous. V shed 3 bases and J shed 7 bases, with 16 bases lying between them. The CDR3 spans 14 residues. Germline lookup yields CDR1 SNHLY and CDR2 FYNNEI. CDR3 nucleotide sequence: TGTGCCAGCAGTGAGGGGTTTGGGCAGATGGAGCAGTACTTC. Its translation is CASSEGFGQMEQYF.

This clonotype was picked up a small number of times. The chain recombines TRBV4-3 with TRBJ1-4, with 9 bases aligning to TRBD1. The junction had 1 base not matched to a gene; V was cut back by 4 bases and J by 7 bases. CDR1 and CDR2 (germline): LGHNA, YSLEER. There are 13 residues in the CDR3. In DNA, the CDR3 is TGCGCCAGCAGCCGGGACAGGGTTGAAAAACTGTTTTTT. Protein sequence: CASSRDRVEKLFF.